Presented here are 9 T cell receptor beta chains from one specimen sequenced in a study of graft-versus-host responses after intestinal transplantation. Sequencing used immunoSEQ multiplex PCR; TCRdb keeps in-frame clones, though not all of them. This sample has around 50,000 clones, with around 90% found just once. The antigens for these receptors are not known. Specimen: unstimulated CD4+ T cells sorted from spleen or lymph node cells, collected before transplant. These TCRs come from a human donor who was the organ donor for an intestinal transplant.

The rearrangement links TRBV7-2 to TRBJ2-7; 11 bases agree with TRBD1. J lost 2 bases, V lost 2 bases, and 11 bases had no gene match. CDR1 and CDR2 from the germline V gene are SGHTA and FQGNSA. CDR3 length: 18 amino acids. CDR3 amino acids: CASSLLSGQGDNTYEQYF. The CDR3 DNA sequence: TGTGCCAGCAGCTTACTGTCGGGACAGGGGGACAACACCTACGAGCAGTACTTC.

The gene calls are TRBV11-2 and TRBJ2-4; the match to TRBD2 covers 7 bases. This CDR3 has 14 residues. CDR1 and CDR2 (germline): SGHAT, FQNNGV. J gave up 3 bases and V 4 bases, and 3 bases lay outside the gene matches. In DNA, the CDR3 is TGTGCCAGCAGCTCCCCTAGCGGCAAAAACATTCAGTACTTC. Residues: CASSSPSGKNIQYF. Combining the CDR3 with reference TRBV11-2 and TRBJ2-4 gives the whole variable domain EAGVAQSPRYKIIEKRQSVAFWCNPISGHATLYWYQQILGQGPKLLIQFQNNGVVDDSQLPKDRFSAERLKGVDSTLKIQPAKLEDSAVYLCASSSPSGKNIQYFGAGTRLSVL.

The chain joins TRBV5-5 to TRBJ2-3; D is perhaps TRBD2 (5 bases). This CDR3 is built from 17 residues. V gave up 4 bases and J gave up 3 bases, with 21 bases separating them. Germline assignment: CDR1 SGHKS and CDR2 YYEKEE (reference sequence). Here the CDR3 DNA reads TGTGCCAGCAGCGCTAACGTTCGAGGGTTGAAAACAGATACGCAGTATTTT. Translated: CASSANVRGLKTDTQYF.

This clone was seen just once. V and J are TRBV9 and TRBJ2-1; 9 bases match TRBD2. The V gene end was trimmed by 0 bases and the J gene end by 6 bases; junction bases not matched to a gene: 4. The germline V gene encodes CDR1 SGDLS and CDR2 YYNGEE. The length of the CDR3 is 15 residues. The CDR3 loop reads CASSVGSGSFNEQFF. DNA of the CDR3: TGTGCCAGCAGCGTAGGTAGCGGGAGCTTCAATGAGCAGTTCTTC.

The rearrangement links TRBV6-4 to TRBJ2-2, with no clear D. CDR3 size: 12 residues. Germline CDR1 is MRHNA and CDR2 is SNTAGT. V lost 9 bases, J lost 4 bases, and 9 bases lay in between. This CDR3 reads CARNTLTGELFF. As DNA, the CDR3 is TGTGCCAGAAACACCCTCACCGGGGAGCTGTTTTTT.

The table lists this clone with a few counts. The chain links TRBV28 to TRBJ1-4, with D tentatively TRBD1 (6 bases). This CDR3 contains 16 residues. The germline V gene has CDR1 MDHEN and CDR2 SYDVKM. V gave up 8 bases and J gave up 2 bases, with 18 bases separating them. The CDR3 nucleotides are TGTGCCAGCTACCTAACAGGGTCCGGGACTAATGAAAAACTGTTTTTT. It codes for CASYLTGSGTNEKLFF.

A note on this clone: The sample carries other DNA sequences with the same CDR3. The CDR3: CASSLTGSSYEQYF. In nucleotides, the CDR3 is TGTGCCAGCAGCCTGACAGGGAGCTCCTACGAGCAGTACTTC. V is TRBV28 and J is TRBJ2-7, with 7 nucleotides matching TRBD1. V lost 6 bases, J lost 0 bases, and 5 bases stayed unmatched. CDR3 length: 14 amino acids. Germline CDR1 reads MDHEN; CDR2 reads SYDVKM.

The DNA for the CDR3 is TGTGCCAGCAGCTCCAGCGGGAGAGGGCACGAGCAGTACTTC. Translated: CASSSSGRGHEQYF. This chain links TRBV7-8 with TRBJ2-7; the match to TRBD2 covers 8 bases. CDR1 is SGHVS, CDR2 FQNEAQ, per germline. The CDR3 runs 14 residues. V was clipped by 4 bases and J by 5 bases; unmatched bases: 7. The full variable domain, in which reference TRBV7-8 and TRBJ2-7 provide the parts outside the CDR3, is GAGVSQSPRYKVAKRGQDVALRCDPISGHVSLFWYQQALGQGPEFLTYFQNEAQLDKSGLPSDRFFAERPEGSVSTLKIQRTQQEDSAVYLCASSSSGRGHEQYFGPGTRLTVT.

V and J are TRBV29-1 and TRBJ2-5, with 7 nucleotides matching TRBD1. CDR1 is SQVTM and CDR2 is ANQGSEA in the germline V gene. This CDR3 is 14 amino acids long. Here the CDR3 DNA reads TGCAGTTGGGGGACAGTCCGAAAACAAGAGACCCAGTACTTC. Its protein is CSWGTVRKQETQYF. Together with reference TRBV29-1 and TRBJ2-5, the CDR3 gives the full variable domain: SAVISQKPSRDICQRGTSLTIQCQVDSQVTMMFWYRQQPGQSLTLIATANQGSEATYESGFVIDKFPISRPNLTFSTLTVSNMSPEDSSIYLCSWGTVRKQETQYFGPGTRLLVL.